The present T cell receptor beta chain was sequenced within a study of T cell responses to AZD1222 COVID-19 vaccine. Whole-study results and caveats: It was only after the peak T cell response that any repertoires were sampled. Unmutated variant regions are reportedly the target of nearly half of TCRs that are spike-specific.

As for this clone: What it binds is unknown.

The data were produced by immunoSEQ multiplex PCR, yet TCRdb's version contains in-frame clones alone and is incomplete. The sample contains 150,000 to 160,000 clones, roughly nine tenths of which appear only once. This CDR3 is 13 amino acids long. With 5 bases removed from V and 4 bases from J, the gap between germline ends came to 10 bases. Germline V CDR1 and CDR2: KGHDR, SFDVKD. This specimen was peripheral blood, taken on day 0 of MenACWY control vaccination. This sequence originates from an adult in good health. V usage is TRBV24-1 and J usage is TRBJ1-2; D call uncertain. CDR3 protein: CATSGSPVYGYTF. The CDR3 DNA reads TGTGCCACCAGTGGGTCCCCAGTCTATGGCTACACCTTC.